The source of this T cell receptor beta chain is a study of CD8 T cells in Susac syndrome. Roughly 0.45 to 1 ug RNA was reverse transcribed with random hexamers. The CDR3 of TCR beta was amplified by immunoSEQ multiplex PCR across 54 Vbeta and 13 Jbeta. TCRdb independently ran MiXCR on the immunoSEQ multiplex PCR reads; one entry per CDR3 protein. This sample has under 200,000 distinct CDR3 sequences, with 85% to 95% found just once. Per germline, CDR1 LNHDA and CDR2 SQIVND (reference sequence). CDR3 length equals 13 residues. V lost 6 bases to trimming and J lost 16 bases, with 22 bases between them. From blood CD8+ and CD4+ T cells, TCR beta sequences were generated. CD8+ and CD4+ T cells were negatively isolated; TEMRA cells were FACS-enriched. Study results and caveats: A relatively small number of individuals underwent TCR sequencing and HLA analysis.

Comments on this clonotype: The antigen is not known.

This TCR was sampled from a human donor in good health. Sequencing used CD4+ T cells from PBMCs. This chain links TRBV19 with TRBJ2-1; D is perhaps TRBD2 (7 bases). The CDR3 sequence: CASSTSRRGLNFF. The CDR3 DNA reads as TGTGCCAGTAGCACCAGCCGCAGGGGACTAAACTTCTTC. Filled out from reference TRBV19 and TRBJ2-1, the complete variable domain reads DGGITQSPKYLFRKEGQNVTLSCEQNLNHDAMYWYRQDPGQGLRLIYYSQIVNDFQKGDIAEGYSVSREKKESFPLTVTSAQKNPTAFYLCASSTSRRGLNFFGPGTRLTVL.